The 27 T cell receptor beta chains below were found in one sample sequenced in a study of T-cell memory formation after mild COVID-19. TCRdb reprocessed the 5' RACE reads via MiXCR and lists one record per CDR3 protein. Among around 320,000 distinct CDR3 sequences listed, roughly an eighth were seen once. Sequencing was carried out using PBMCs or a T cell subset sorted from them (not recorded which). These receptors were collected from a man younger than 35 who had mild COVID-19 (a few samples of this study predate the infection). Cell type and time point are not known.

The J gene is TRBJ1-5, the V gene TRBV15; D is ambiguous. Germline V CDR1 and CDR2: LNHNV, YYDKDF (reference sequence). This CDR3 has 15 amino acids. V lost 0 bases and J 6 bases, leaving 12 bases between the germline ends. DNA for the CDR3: TGTGCCACCAGCAGAGATGAGGGTGGAGGTCAGCCCCAGCATTTT. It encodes CATSRDEGGGQPQHF.

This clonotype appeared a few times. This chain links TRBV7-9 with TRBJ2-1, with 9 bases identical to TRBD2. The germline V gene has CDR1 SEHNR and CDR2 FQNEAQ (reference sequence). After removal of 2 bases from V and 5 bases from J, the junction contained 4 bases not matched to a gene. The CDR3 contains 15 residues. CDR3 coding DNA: TGTGCCAGCAGCTTAATGGCGGGGGGGCACAATGAGCAGTTCTTC. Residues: CASSLMAGGHNEQFF.

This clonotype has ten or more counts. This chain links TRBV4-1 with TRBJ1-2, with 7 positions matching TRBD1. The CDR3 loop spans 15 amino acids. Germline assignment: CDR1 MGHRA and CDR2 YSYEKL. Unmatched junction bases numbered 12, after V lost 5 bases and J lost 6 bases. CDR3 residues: CASSTPTGTSDGYTF. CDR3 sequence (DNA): TGCGCCAGCAGCACCCCGACAGGGACCTCTGATGGCTACACCTTC.

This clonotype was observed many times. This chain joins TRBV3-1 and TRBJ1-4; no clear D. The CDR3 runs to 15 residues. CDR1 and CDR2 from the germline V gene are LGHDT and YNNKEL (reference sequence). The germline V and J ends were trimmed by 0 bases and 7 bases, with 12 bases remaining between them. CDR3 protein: CASSQDSQDTEKLFF. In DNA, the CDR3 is TGTGCCAGCAGCCAAGATTCGCAGGATACTGAAAAACTGTTTTTT.

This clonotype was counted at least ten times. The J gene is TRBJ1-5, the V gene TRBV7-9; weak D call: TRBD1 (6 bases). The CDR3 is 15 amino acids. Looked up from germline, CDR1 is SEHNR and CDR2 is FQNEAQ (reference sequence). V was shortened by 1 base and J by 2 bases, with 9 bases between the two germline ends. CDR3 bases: TGTGCCAGCAGCTTAGGGGGGGCTGGCAATCAGCCCCAGCATTTT. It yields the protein CASSLGGAGNQPQHF.

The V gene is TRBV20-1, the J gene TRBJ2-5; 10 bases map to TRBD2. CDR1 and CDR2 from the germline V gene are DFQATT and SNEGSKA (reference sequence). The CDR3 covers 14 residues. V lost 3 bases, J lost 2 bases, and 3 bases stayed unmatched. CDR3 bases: TGCAGTGCTAGTTCTAGCGGGGGTCAAGAGACCCAGTACTTC. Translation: CSASSSGGQETQYF.

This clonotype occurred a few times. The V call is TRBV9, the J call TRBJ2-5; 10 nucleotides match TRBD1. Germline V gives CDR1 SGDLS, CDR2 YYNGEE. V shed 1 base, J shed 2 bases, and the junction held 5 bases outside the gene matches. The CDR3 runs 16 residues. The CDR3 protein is CASSVSWTGGQETQYF. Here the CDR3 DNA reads TGTGCCAGCAGCGTAAGTTGGACAGGGGGACAAGAGACCCAGTACTTC.

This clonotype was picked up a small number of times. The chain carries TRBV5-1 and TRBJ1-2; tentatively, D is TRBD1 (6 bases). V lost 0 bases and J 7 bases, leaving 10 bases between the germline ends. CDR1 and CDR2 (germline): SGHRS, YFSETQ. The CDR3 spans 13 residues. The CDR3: CASSLEGVSGYTF. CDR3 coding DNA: TGCGCCAGCAGCTTGGAGGGGGTCAGTGGCTACACCTTC.

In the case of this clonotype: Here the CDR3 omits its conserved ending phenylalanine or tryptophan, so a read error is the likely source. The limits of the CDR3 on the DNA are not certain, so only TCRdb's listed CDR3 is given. CDR3 sequence: CASSQGLRFLL. V is TRBV3-1 and J is TRBJ2-7. The germline CDR1 and CDR2 sequences are LGHDT and YNNKEL (reference sequence). The CDR3 has 11 residues if both end residues are counted.

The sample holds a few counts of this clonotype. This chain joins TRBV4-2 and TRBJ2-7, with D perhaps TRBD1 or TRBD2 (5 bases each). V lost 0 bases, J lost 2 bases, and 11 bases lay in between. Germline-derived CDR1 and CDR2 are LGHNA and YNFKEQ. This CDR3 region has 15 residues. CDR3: CASSQDPGLTYEQYF. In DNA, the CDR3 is TGTGCCAGCAGCCAAGATCCGGGGCTCACCTACGAGCAGTACTTC.

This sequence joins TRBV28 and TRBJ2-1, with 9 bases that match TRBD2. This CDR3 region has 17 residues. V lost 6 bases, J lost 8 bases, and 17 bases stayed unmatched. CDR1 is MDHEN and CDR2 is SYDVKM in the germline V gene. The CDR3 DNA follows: TGTGCCAGCAGCACTCAGGTCGCGCGGGGGGGCTGGGATGAGCAGTTCTTC. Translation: CASSTQVARGGWDEQFF.

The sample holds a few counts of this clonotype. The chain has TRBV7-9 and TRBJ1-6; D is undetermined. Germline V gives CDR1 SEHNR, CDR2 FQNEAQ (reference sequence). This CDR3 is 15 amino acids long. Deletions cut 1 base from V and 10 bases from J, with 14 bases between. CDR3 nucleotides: TGTGCCAGCAGCTTAGTTGGAGGGTCGGGATCACCCCTCCACTTT. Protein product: CASSLVGGSGSPLHF.

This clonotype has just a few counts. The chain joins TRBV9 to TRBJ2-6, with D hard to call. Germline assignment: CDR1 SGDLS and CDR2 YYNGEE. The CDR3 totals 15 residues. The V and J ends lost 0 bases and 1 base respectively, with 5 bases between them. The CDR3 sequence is CASSVDGSGANVLTF. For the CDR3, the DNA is TGTGCCAGCAGCGTAGACGGATCTGGGGCCAACGTCCTGACTTTC. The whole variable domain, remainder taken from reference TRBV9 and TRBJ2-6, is DSGVTQTPKHLITATGQRVTLRCSPRSGDLSVYWYQQSLDQGLQFLIQYYNGEERAKGNILERFSAQQFPDLHSELNLSSLELGDSALYFCASSVDGSGANVLTFGAGSRLTVL.

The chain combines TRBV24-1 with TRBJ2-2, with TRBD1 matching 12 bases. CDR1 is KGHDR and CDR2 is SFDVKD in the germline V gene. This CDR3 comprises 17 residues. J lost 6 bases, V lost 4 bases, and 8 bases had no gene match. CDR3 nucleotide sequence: TGTGCCACCAGTGAGTCTGGGACAGGGGGCTTGGCCGGGGAGCTGTTTTTT. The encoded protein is CATSESGTGGLAGELFF.

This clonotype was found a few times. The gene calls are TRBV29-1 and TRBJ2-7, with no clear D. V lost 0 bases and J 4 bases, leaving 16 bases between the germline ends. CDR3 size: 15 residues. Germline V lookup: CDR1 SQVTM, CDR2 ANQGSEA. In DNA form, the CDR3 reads TGCAGCGTTGAAGATCGGCTTACGGGCAGTTACGAGCAGTACTTC. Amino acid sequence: CSVEDRLTGSYEQYF.

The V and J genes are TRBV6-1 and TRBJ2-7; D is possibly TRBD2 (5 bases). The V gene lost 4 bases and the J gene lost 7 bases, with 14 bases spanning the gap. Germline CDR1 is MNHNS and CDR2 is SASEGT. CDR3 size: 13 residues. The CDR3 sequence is CASSVRVTGEQYV. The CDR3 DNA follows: TGTGCCAGCAGTGTCCGCGTTACGGGGGAGCAGTACGTC.

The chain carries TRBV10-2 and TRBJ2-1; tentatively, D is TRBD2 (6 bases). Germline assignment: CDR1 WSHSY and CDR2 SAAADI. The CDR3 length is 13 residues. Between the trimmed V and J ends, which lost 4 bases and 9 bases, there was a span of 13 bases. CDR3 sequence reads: CASSGGADREQFF. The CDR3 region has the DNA TGCGCCAGCAGTGGCGGGGCCGACCGTGAGCAGTTCTTC.

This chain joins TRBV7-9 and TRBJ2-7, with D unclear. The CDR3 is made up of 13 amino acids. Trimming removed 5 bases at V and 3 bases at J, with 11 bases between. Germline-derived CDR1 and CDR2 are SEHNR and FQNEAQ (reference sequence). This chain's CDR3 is CASSPYMGYEQYV. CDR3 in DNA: TGTGCCAGCAGCCCCTATATGGGCTACGAGCAGTACGTC.

CDR3 DNA sequence: TGTGCCAGCAGCCCCTCGGGACAGGGGTTCTCAGATACGCAGTATTTT. It encodes CASSPSGQGFSDTQYF. The chain uses TRBV7-2 and TRBJ2-3; 10 nucleotides line up with TRBD1. Trimming removed 5 bases from V and 4 bases from J; junction bases left unmatched: 9. Looked up from germline, CDR1 is SGHTA and CDR2 is FQGNSA. This CDR3 contains 16 residues.

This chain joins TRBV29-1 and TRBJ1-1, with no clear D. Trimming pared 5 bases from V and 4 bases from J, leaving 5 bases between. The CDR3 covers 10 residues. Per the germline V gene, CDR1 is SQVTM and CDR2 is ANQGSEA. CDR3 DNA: TGCAGCGTTCGGGTCACTGAAGCTTTCTTT. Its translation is CSVRVTEAFF.

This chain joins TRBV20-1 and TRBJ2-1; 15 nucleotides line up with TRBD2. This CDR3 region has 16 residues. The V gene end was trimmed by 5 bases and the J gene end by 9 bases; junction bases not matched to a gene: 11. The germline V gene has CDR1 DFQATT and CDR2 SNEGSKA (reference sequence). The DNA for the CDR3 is TGCAGTGCTTTCCCTCGGACTAGCGGGGGGGCAAGTGAGCAGTTCTTC. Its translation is CSAFPRTSGGASEQFF.

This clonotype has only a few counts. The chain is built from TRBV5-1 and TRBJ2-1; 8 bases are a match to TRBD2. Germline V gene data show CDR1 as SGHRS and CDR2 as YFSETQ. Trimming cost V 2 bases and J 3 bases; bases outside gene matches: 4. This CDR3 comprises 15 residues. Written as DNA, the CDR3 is TGCGCCAGCAGCTTCCAGCGGGGGATCTACAATGAGCAGTTCTTC. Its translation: CASSFQRGIYNEQFF.

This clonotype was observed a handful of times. CDR3 sequence: CASSPAGGHNEQFF. In DNA, the CDR3 is TGTGCCAGCAGCCCGGCGGGGGGCCACAATGAGCAGTTCTTC. The chain recombines TRBV4-2 with TRBJ2-1, with TRBD2 identical over 8 bases. The CDR3 covers 14 residues. V was pared by 4 bases and J by 5 bases, with 4 bases of the junction left unmatched. Per the germline V gene, CDR1 is LGHNA and CDR2 is YNFKEQ.

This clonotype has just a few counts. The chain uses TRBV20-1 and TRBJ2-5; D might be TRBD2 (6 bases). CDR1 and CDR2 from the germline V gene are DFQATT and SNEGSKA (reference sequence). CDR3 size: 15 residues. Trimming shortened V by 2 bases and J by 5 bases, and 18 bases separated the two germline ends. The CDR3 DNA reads TGCAGTGCTAGACGGCCTAGACTAGAGAAGGAGACCCAGTACTTC. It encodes CSARRPRLEKETQYF.

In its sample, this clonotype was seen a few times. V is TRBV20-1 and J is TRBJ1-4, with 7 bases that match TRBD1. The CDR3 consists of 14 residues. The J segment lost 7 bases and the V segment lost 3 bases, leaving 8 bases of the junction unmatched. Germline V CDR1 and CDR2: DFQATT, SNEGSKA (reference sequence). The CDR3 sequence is CSARRTGRFEKLFF. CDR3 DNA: TGCAGTGCTAGGAGGACAGGAAGATTTGAAAAACTGTTTTTT.

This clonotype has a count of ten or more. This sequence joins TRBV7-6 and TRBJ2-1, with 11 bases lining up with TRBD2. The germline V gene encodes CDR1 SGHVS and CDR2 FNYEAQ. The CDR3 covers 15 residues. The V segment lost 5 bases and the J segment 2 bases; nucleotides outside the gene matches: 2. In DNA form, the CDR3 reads TGTGCCAGCAGCCGTAGCGGGGGGGCCTACAATGAGCAGTTCTTC. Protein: CASSRSGGAYNEQFF.

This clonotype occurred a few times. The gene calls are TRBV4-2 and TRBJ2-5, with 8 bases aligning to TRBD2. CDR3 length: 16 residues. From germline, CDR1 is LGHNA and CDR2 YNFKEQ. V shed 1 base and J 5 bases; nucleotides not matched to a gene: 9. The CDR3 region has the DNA TGTGCCAGCAGCCAAGTGACGGGCGGGGGGTCGGAGACCCAGTACTTC. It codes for CASSQVTGGGSETQYF.